The present T cell receptor (beta chain) was sequenced within a study of PD-1 blockade in classical Hodgkin lymphoma. Overall study findings and caveats: After ASCT, patients who started nivolumab under 1 year later were excluded. Compared with healthy donors, newly diagnosed patients reportedly showed lower baseline TCR diversity. Complete responders started with a diversity level that resembled newly diagnosed patients at baseline.

Brentuximab vedotin exposure varied, and every patient relapsed after autologous stem cell transplantation. Complete response, partial response or progressive disease was recorded as best response. Points on this clone: The target antigen is unknown. Germline and junction disagree at one end, which may indicate a read error.

Germline values: CDR1 MGHRA, CDR2 YSYEKL. This CDR3 has 13 amino acids. Measured with immunoSEQ multiplex PCR; TCRdb has only the in-frame clones, and not every one. This table holds some 24,000 clones, 70% to 80% found once. This material consisted of peripheral blood mononuclear cells (PBMCs), taken at baseline. The chain recombines TRBV4-1 with TRBJ2-4; 7 nucleotides align to TRBD2. The source is a human donor with classical Hodgkin lymphoma. The CDR3: CASSQDATSRPVF. For the CDR3, the DNA is TGCGCCAGCAGCCAAGACGCGACTAGCAGACCAGTCTTC.